This record concerns one TCR beta chain sequence. The antigen remains unidentified. The entry originates in a study of cytomegalovirus exposure and HLA in healthy donors. Looking at the study overall: There were some 380 genotyped donors. Of these, 75% to 85% fell in the genetic ancestry cluster associated with self-reported Caucasian donors.

CDR3 length equals 16 residues. Germline CDR1 and CDR2: MNHEY and SMNVEV (reference sequence). Trimming took off 4 bases at V and 3 bases at J, with 18 bases between the two ends. Study-wide results and caveats: According to an earlier analysis, most TCR beta V segments yielded productive rearrangements about 90% or about 30% of the time.

PCR amplification relied on 60 Vbeta primers (plus 13 Jbeta primers). Sequencing was performed with immunoSEQ multiplex PCR; in TCRdb, only in-frame clones are kept and a portion is missing. The sample includes some 190,000 clones, about four fifths of them seen just once. Sequencing was done on a sample of PBMCs. This TCR was recovered from a man aged 40-50 years in good health and CMV-seronegative. The chain carries TRBV27 and TRBJ1-1; perhaps TRBD1 as D (6 bases). CDR3 in amino acids: CASSYDRLMVDTEAFF. CDR3 in DNA: TGTGCCAGCAGTTACGACAGGTTAATGGTAGACACTGAAGCTTTCTTT.